The 12 T cell receptor beta chains reported below all come from one sample, sequenced in a study of tumor-infiltrating lymphocytes in primary liver carcinoma. The researchers obtained blood RNA from unsorted whole blood and also extracted germline DNA. TCR beta cDNA was prepared out of roughly 500 ng total RNA by means of a constant-region primer. Researchers made the TCR beta libraries by running three nested multiplex PCR rounds with slightly modified ARM-PCR. Researchers ran the first two PCR rounds for roughly 11 cycles each with TRBV1-TRBV30 forward primers and a C-beta reverse primer. One entry per CDR3 protein, called by TCRdb with MiXCR from the multiplex PCR reads. The profile shows about 200,000 distinct CDR3 sequences, about 65% of them singletons. The sequenced sample consisted of peripheral blood. These receptor sequences come from a woman in her sixties with primary liver carcinoma and hepatitis B virus infection.

J is TRBJ2-5 and V is TRBV2, with D tentatively TRBD2 (5 bases). Trimming cost V 8 bases and J 3 bases, with 22 bases left between them. The germline CDR1 and CDR2 sequences are SNHLY and FYNNEI. This CDR3 has 16 residues. CDR3 residues: CASGLGLTGREETQYF. The CDR3 nucleotides are TGTGCCAGCGGTTTGGGTCTAACGGGAAGGGAAGAGACCCAGTACTTC.

Comment on this clonotype: At one of its ends the junction is not consistent with the germline gene, which may arise from a read error. This chain uses TRBV11-2 with TRBJ1-4; no definite D call. The CDR3 consists of 13 residues. Germline V gene lookup returns CDR1 SGHAT and CDR2 FQNNGV. The CDR3 nucleotides are TGTGCCAGCAGCTTAGATCTTCGAGAAAAACCGTTTTTT. Translation: CASSLDLREKPFF.

On this clonotype itself: Its ends do not fully match the called genes, so a read error is possible. The chain uses TRBV6-1 and TRBJ1-5; no clear D. The CDR3 totals 16 residues. Germline loops: CDR1 MNHNS, CDR2 SASEGT. CDR3: CASSGISGHSNQPQLF. The CDR3 DNA reads as TGTGCCAGCAGTGGAATATCTGGGCATAGCAATCAGCCCCAGCTTTTT.

The V call is TRBV7-9, the J call TRBJ2-1, with 9 bases that match TRBD2. Germline V CDR1 and CDR2: SEHNR, FQNEAQ (reference sequence). The CDR3 covers 17 residues. The ends lost 0 bases at V and 7 bases at J; junction bases unmatched: 10. This CDR3 is CASSLAAGGRALNEQFF. CDR3 in DNA: TGTGCCAGCAGCTTAGCCGCCGGCGGGAGGGCCTTGAATGAGCAGTTCTTC. Full variable domain (rest looked up from reference TRBV7-9 and TRBJ2-1): DTGVSQNPRHKITKRGQNVTFRCDPISEHNRLYWYRQTLGQGPEFLTYFQNEAQLEKSRLLSDRFSAERPKGSFSTLEIQRTEQGDSAMYLCASSLAAGGRALNEQFFGPGTRLTVL.

A single count supports this clonotype. The CDR3 region is CAWSVTGRVQYF. CDR3 nucleotide sequence: TGTGCCTGGAGCGTGACAGGTCGCGTGCAGTACTTC. The J gene is TRBJ2-7, the V gene TRBV30; TRBD1 might be the D (6 bases). CDR1 and CDR2 from the germline V gene are GTSNPN and SVGIG (reference sequence). CDR3 length: 12 amino acids. V lost 3 bases to trimming and J lost 9 bases, with 15 bases between them.

The chain has TRBV6-1 and TRBJ2-7; the D gene is possibly TRBD2 (5 bases). The CDR3 length is 16 residues. Germline V gene sequence: CDR1 MNHNS, CDR2 SASEGT. V lost 8 bases and J lost 3, with 23 bases in between. The CDR3 here is CASPPPTRRKNYEQYF. CDR3 nucleotides: TGTGCCAGCCCCCCCCCTACGAGGAGGAAGAACTACGAGCAGTACTTC.

The sample holds one count of this clonotype. This is likely a read error, given that the CDR3 carries no conserved phenylalanine or tryptophan at its end. J is TRBJ2-2 and V is TRBV6-5; 7 nucleotides agree with TRBD2. V trimming: 2 bases; J trimming: 7 bases; junction bases outside the gene matches: 13. The germline V gene has CDR1 MNHEY and CDR2 SVGAGI. This CDR3 spans 17 amino acids. In nucleotides, the CDR3 is TGTGCCAGCAGTTACGGTTTGAGTCGGGGGGAAAACGGGGAGCTGTTTATT. This encodes CASSYGLSRGENGELFI.

This clonotype was observed at least ten times. J is TRBJ2-1 and V is TRBV29-1; 11 bases line up with TRBD2. Trimming at V came to 3 bases and at J to 9 bases, leaving 10 bases not matched to a gene. The CDR3 extends over 15 amino acids. Germline V gene data show CDR1 as SQVTM and CDR2 as ANQGSEA. Here the CDR3 DNA reads TGCAGCGTTGACCCTCTAGCGGGAGGCCGGGGTGAGCAGTTCTTC. This translates into CSVDPLAGGRGEQFF.

Concerning this clonotype itself: One base away lies a much larger clone, so this may be a sequencing read error. J is TRBJ2-7 and V is TRBV4-1; 8 bases match TRBD1. The germline CDR1 and CDR2 sequences are MGHRA and YSYEKL. V trimming: 4 bases; J trimming: 3 bases; junction bases outside the gene matches: 11. The CDR3 extends over 16 amino acids. The CDR3 sequence: CASSRDISDRVYEQYF. The CDR3 coding sequence is TGCGCCAGCAGCCGAGATATATCGGACAGGGTCTACGAGCAGTACTTC.

A remark on this clonotype: At one end the junction does not follow the germline gene, possibly because of a read error. The chain employs TRBV11-2 and TRBJ1-5; a possible D gene is TRBD1 (5 bases). The CDR3 runs 14 residues. The germline gives CDR1 SGHAT, CDR2 FQNNGV. This chain's CDR3 is CASSLLSGYQPQHF. CDR3 nucleotide sequence: TGTGCCAGCAGCTTACTATCAGGGTATCAGCCTCAGCATTTT. The full variable domain, completed using reference TRBV11-2 and TRBJ1-5, is EAGVAQSPRYKIIEKRQSVAFWCNPISGHATLYWYQQILGQGPKLLIQFQNNGVVDDSQLPKDRFSAERLKGVDSTLKIQPAKLEDSAVYLCASSLLSGYQPQHFGDGTRLSIL.

The genes are TRBV11-3 and TRBJ1-3; 7 bases are shared with TRBD1. This CDR3 is 17 amino acids long. Per the germline V gene, CDR1 is SGHNT and CDR2 is YENEEA. The CDR3 loop is CTSRTTGAFTPGNTIYF. In nucleotides, the CDR3 is TGTACTAGTAGGACTACAGGGGCTTTCACTCCTGGAAACACCATATATTTT.

The V call is TRBV28, the J call TRBJ2-1; possibly TRBD1 for D (5 bases). CDR1 is MDHEN and CDR2 is SYDVKM in the germline V gene. This CDR3 has 16 amino acids. V was trimmed by 6 bases and J by 7 bases, leaving 22 bases between them. CDR3 residues: CASSRAQGTNYNEQFF. The CDR3 coding sequence is TGTGCCAGCAGCAGGGCCCAGGGCACGAACTATAATGAGCAGTTCTTC.